The 13 T cell receptor beta chains presented below share a single source sample, sequenced in a study of blood T cell repertoires in COVID-19. Sequencing used immunoSEQ multiplex PCR; TCRdb keeps in-frame clones, though not all of them. The table lists 110,000 or so clones, roughly 90% of them singletons. The sample consisted of peripheral blood. The receptor source for this set is an older woman who had recovered from COVID-19.

The chain couples TRBV7-3 to TRBJ2-3; TRBD2 is a possible D gene (6 bases). The V gene lost 5 bases and the J gene lost 3 bases, with 12 bases spanning the gap. The CDR3 covers 14 residues. CDR1 is SGHTA and CDR2 is FQGTGA in the germline V gene. CDR3 DNA: TGTGCCAGCAGCCTCGGTGCGGGAACAGATACGCAGTATTTT. Protein: CASSLGAGTDTQYF.

This clone rates as medium-sized. The chain has TRBV27 and TRBJ1-5; the match to TRBD1 covers 10 bases. V lost 8 bases to trimming and J lost 6 bases; unmatched junction nucleotides: 4. Germline V gene lookup returns CDR1 MNHEY and CDR2 SMNVEV (reference sequence). The CDR3 consists of 13 residues. Written as DNA, the CDR3 is TGTGCCAGCGGAGACAGGGGGCCTCAGCCCCAGCATTTT. Its translation: CASGDRGPQPQHF.

This chain links TRBV10-3 with TRBJ1-6; D is uncertain. CDR3 length: 11 residues. Germline CDR1 ENHRY, CDR2 SYGVKD. Trimming took 8 bases from V and 14 from J, leaving 13 bases between them. CDR3 amino acids: CAIGFRETLHF. In DNA, the CDR3 is TGTGCCATCGGCTTCCGGGAGACCCTCCACTTT.

The chain has TRBV6-2 or TRBV6-3 and TRBJ2-7; 12 bases fit TRBD2. Germline V lookup: CDR1 MNHEY, CDR2 SVGEGT. The CDR3 spans 16 residues. The V and J ends lost 5 bases and 4 bases, in that order; junction bases with no gene match: 9. CDR3 bases: TGTGCCAGCAGTAGGCCGACTAGCGGGGGCCAATACGAGCAGTACTTC. This translates into CASSRPTSGGQYEQYF.

The chain carries TRBV18 and TRBJ1-2; TRBD1 aligns across 7 bases. The CDR3 consists of 17 residues. The germline V gene has CDR1 KGHSH and CDR2 LQKENI. J was trimmed by 0 bases and V by 0 bases; bases with no gene match: 7. The CDR3 DNA sequence: TGTGCCAGCTCACCACCCGGGGACAGTTTTTCTAACTATGGCTACACCTTC. Protein: CASSPPGDSFSNYGYTF.

The rearrangement uses TRBV9 and TRBJ2-3; TRBD1 is a possible D gene (5 bases). V was clipped by 0 bases and J by 2 bases, with 10 bases between them. CDR1 SGDLS and CDR2 YYNGEE come from the germline V gene. The CDR3 has 15 residues. In DNA form, the CDR3 reads TGTGCCAGCAGCGTAGGCCAGGGCCCCACAGATACGCAGTATTTT. This translates into CASSVGQGPTDTQYF.

The chain combines TRBV9 with TRBJ2-3; weak D call: TRBD2 (5 bases). CDR3 length equals 14 residues. With 6 bases removed from V and 2 bases from J, the gap between germline ends came to 13 bases. Germline CDR1 SGDLS, CDR2 YYNGEE. The CDR3 region has the DNA TGTGCCAGCACCCGTGGAGGCCACACAGATACGCAGTATTTT. Protein sequence: CASTRGGHTDTQYF.

The chain recombines TRBV7-2 with TRBJ2-5; D unclear. Germline CDR1 SGHTA, CDR2 FQGNSA. This CDR3 spans 13 amino acids. Trimming removed 0 bases from V and 5 bases from J, with 7 bases in between. CDR3 amino acids: CASSLAALETQYF. CDR3 DNA: TGTGCCAGCAGCTTAGCGGCCTTGGAGACCCAGTACTTC.

The DNA of the CDR3 is TGTGCCAGCACCATCCAGCGGGACACAGATACGCAGTATTTT. Its translation is CASTIQRDTDTQYF. J is TRBJ2-3 and V is TRBV28; TRBD2 aligns across 7 bases. This CDR3 region has 14 residues. Germline V gene sequence: CDR1 MDHEN, CDR2 SYDVKM. The J segment lost 2 bases and the V segment lost 7 bases, leaving 6 bases of the junction unmatched.

This chain joins TRBV30 and TRBJ2-7, with D maybe TRBD1 (6 bases). CDR3 length: 11 residues. CDR1 and CDR2 (germline): GTSNPN, SVGIG (reference sequence). Trimming removed 3 bases at V and 6 bases at J, with 9 bases between. The CDR3 loop reads CAWRGTFEQYF. CDR3 nucleotide sequence: TGTGCCTGGAGGGGGACATTCGAGCAGTACTTC.

The rearrangement uses TRBV7-9 and TRBJ2-7, with TRBD1 identical over 8 bases. This CDR3 has 16 amino acids. Per the germline V gene, CDR1 is SEHNR and CDR2 is FQNEAQ (reference sequence). The J segment lost 5 bases and the V segment lost 4 bases, leaving 13 bases of the junction unmatched. The CDR3 protein is CASSSTDRGPFDEQYF. DNA for the CDR3: TGTGCCAGCAGCTCCACAGACAGGGGCCCCTTTGACGAGCAGTACTTC.

The chain carries TRBV6-5 and TRBJ2-7; D is uncertain. The CDR3 loop spans 13 amino acids. Germline values: CDR1 MNHEY, CDR2 SVGAGI. Trimming left V 2 bases short and J 2 bases short, with 7 bases between. CDR3 protein: CASSYKLAYEQYF. The CDR3 DNA reads as TGTGCCAGCAGTTACAAATTAGCCTACGAGCAGTACTTC.

The J gene is TRBJ1-2, the V gene TRBV7-9, with TRBD1 as a possible D gene (6 bases). The V end was cut by 4 bases, the J end by 0 bases, with 15 bases between. This CDR3 is built from 16 residues. The germline CDR1 and CDR2 sequences are SEHNR and FQNEAQ (reference sequence). The CDR3 reads CASSSTTGSSNYGYTF. The CDR3 DNA is TGTGCCAGCAGCTCAACTACAGGGTCCTCTAACTATGGCTACACCTTC.